The 32 T cell receptor beta chains presented below share a single source sample, sequenced in a study of blood T cell repertoires in COVID-19. Sequenced by immunoSEQ multiplex PCR; TCRdb stores in-frame clones only, minus some. Of a few hundred thousand clones detected, 80% to 90% appear once; the ten largest clones hold about 9.3%. What was sequenced was PBMCs or T cells enriched from blood (not recorded which). Receptor source: a man aged 35-49 years who had recovered from COVID-19.

V and J are TRBV24-1 and TRBJ1-1; 7 nucleotides match TRBD1. V was pared by 7 bases and J by 4 bases, with 11 bases of the junction left unmatched. This CDR3 comprises 15 residues. Germline CDR1 is KGHDR and CDR2 is SFDVKD. As DNA, the CDR3 is TGTGCCACCAGCAGCGGGGGCAGGGGGTTCACTGAAGCTTTCTTT. It is translated as CATSSGGRGFTEAFF.

The chain links TRBV3-1 (or the pseudogene TRBV3-2) to TRBJ1-2; D perhaps matches TRBD1 (6 bases). CDR1 LGHDT and CDR2 YNNKEL come from the germline V gene (reference sequence). Trimming cost V 2 bases and J 8 bases, with 12 bases left between them. CDR3 length: 13 amino acids. Here the CDR3 DNA reads TGTGCCAGCAGCCAACGTACAGGGCGAGGCTACACCTTC. Translating it yields CASSQRTGRGYTF.

J is TRBJ2-7 and V is TRBV28, with D perhaps TRBD2 (6 bases). Trimming shortened V by 6 bases and J by 1 base, and 13 bases separated the two germline ends. Per the germline V gene, CDR1 is MDHEN and CDR2 is SYDVKM. The CDR3 has 14 amino acids. This chain's CDR3 is CASRFSGPSYEQYF. The CDR3 DNA reads as TGTGCCAGCAGATTCAGCGGGCCTTCCTACGAGCAGTACTTC.

In this sample, this clone turned up once. The gene calls are TRBV7-2 and TRBJ1-1; 8 nucleotides match TRBD1. Germline values: CDR1 SGHTA, CDR2 FQGNSA. With V trimmed by 1 base and J by 3 bases, 13 bases remained unmatched. The CDR3 contains 18 residues. CDR3 region: CASSLEDRSLDRDTEAFF. The CDR3 nucleotides read TGTGCCAGCAGCTTAGAGGACCGCTCCCTGGACAGGGACACTGAAGCTTTCTTT. Drawing the rest from reference TRBV7-2 and TRBJ1-1, the complete variable domain is GAGVSQSPSNKVTEKGKDVELRCDPISGHTALYWYRQSLGQGLEFLIYFQGNSAPDKSGLPSDRFSAERTGGSVSTLTIQRTQQEDSAVYLCASSLEDRSLDRDTEAFFGQGTRLTVV.

The chain joins TRBV28 to TRBJ2-5; the D gene is possibly TRBD2 (6 bases). V lost 5 bases and J 1 base, leaving 20 bases between the germline ends. Germline values: CDR1 MDHEN, CDR2 SYDVKM. CDR3 size: 17 residues. The CDR3 DNA reads TGTGCCAGCAGTACCAGTCTTTTTGGAGGGCCCCAAGAGACCCAGTACTTC. Translating it yields CASSTSLFGGPQETQYF.

V and J are TRBV19 and TRBJ1-6; D may be TRBD1 (6 bases). Germline V gene data show CDR1 as LNHDA and CDR2 as SQIVND (reference sequence). This CDR3 has 14 residues. V dropped 2 bases and J dropped 7 bases, with 9 bases sitting between them. For the CDR3, the DNA is TGTGCCAGTAGTATACAGGGGACAAATTCACCCCTCCACTTT. Protein sequence: CASSIQGTNSPLHF.

This chain joins TRBV7-9 and TRBJ1-4; D possibly corresponds to TRBD1 (6 bases). Germline V gene lookup returns CDR1 SEHNR and CDR2 FQNEAQ (reference sequence). The length of the CDR3 is 15 residues. V was clipped by 5 bases and J by 5 bases, with 15 bases between them. The CDR3: CASSRGRTENEKLFF. The CDR3 coding sequence is TGTGCCAGCAGCCGCGGCAGGACAGAGAATGAAAAACTGTTTTTT. The full variable domain, completed using reference TRBV7-9 and TRBJ1-4, is DTGVSQNPRHKITKRGQNVTFRCDPISEHNRLYWYRQTLGQGPEFLTYFQNEAQLEKSRLLSDRFSAERPKGSFSTLEIQRTEQGDSAMYLCASSRGRTENEKLFFGSGTQLSVL.

The rearrangement uses TRBV19 and TRBJ2-1, with D perhaps TRBD2 (7 bases). Germline assignment: CDR1 LNHDA and CDR2 SQIVND (reference sequence). CDR3 length: 14 amino acids. V dropped 5 bases and J dropped 8 bases, with 16 bases sitting between them. The CDR3 sequence is CASSPRDYRDEQFF. The CDR3 region has the DNA TGTGCCAGTAGTCCCCGGGACTACAGGGATGAGCAGTTCTTC.

In this sample, this clone turned up a few times. V is TRBV2 and J is TRBJ1-5, with 7 positions matching TRBD1. The germline gives CDR1 SNHLY, CDR2 FYNNEI. Trimming removed 7 bases from V and 2 bases from J; junction bases left unmatched: 8. The length of the CDR3 is 15 residues. The CDR3 region is CASMETGRGNQPQHF. The DNA for the CDR3 is TGTGCCAGCATGGAGACAGGGCGAGGCAATCAGCCCCAGCATTTT.

CDR3 loop: CSVVGATPLHF. The CDR3 nucleotides are TGCAGCGTTGTTGGGGCCACACCCCTCCACTTT. The genes are TRBV29-1 and TRBJ1-6; possibly TRBD1 for D (5 bases). The CDR3 loop spans 11 amino acids. Between the trimmed V and J ends, which lost 4 bases and 11 bases, there was a span of 9 bases. The germline V gene has CDR1 SQVTM and CDR2 ANQGSEA.

The chain links TRBV4-1 to TRBJ2-3; maybe TRBD1 (5 bases). The germline V gene encodes CDR1 MGHRA and CDR2 YSYEKL. The CDR3 contains 13 residues. Trimming stripped 1 base from V and 6 bases from J, with 8 bases between. In nucleotides, the CDR3 is TGCGCCAGCAGCCAAGGGGGCCCGGATACGCAGTATTTT. Protein sequence: CASSQGGPDTQYF.

V usage is TRBV7-6 and J usage is TRBJ1-2; D gene unclear. This CDR3 has 16 residues. CDR1 is SGHVS, CDR2 FNYEAQ, per germline. The V end lost 0 bases, the J end lost 5 bases, and 16 bases lay between the germline ends. The CDR3 nucleotides read TGTGCCAGCAGCTTAGCGCGACGGACGAGGGTATATGGCTACACCTTC. Translating gives CASSLARRTRVYGYTF.

The rearrangement joins TRBV5-4 to TRBJ2-1; 10 nucleotides match TRBD2. This CDR3 is built from 20 residues. Germline V CDR1 and CDR2: SGHNT, YYREEE (reference sequence). V was clipped by 7 bases and J by 8 bases; unmatched bases: 27. The CDR3: CASWVWSLAGSSGVVYEQFF. DNA for the CDR3: TGTGCCAGCTGGGTTTGGTCACTAGCGGGATCCAGCGGGGTTGTCTATGAGCAGTTCTTC.

Remarks on this clone: In the same sample, other DNA sequences code for this CDR3. J is TRBJ2-7 and V is TRBV29-1, with a tentative D call TRBD1 (5 bases). This CDR3 is 11 amino acids long. CDR1 SQVTM and CDR2 ANQGSEA come from the germline V gene. Trimming stripped 4 bases from V and 4 bases from J, with 8 bases between. CDR3 nucleotide sequence: TGCAGCGTTGGGGCAGGGTACGAGCAGTACTTC. Encoded protein: CSVGAGYEQYF.

Only one count was recorded for this clone. The chain couples TRBV27 to TRBJ2-1; 7 positions match TRBD2. This CDR3 region has 14 residues. The V gene end was trimmed by 1 base and the J gene end by 7 bases; junction bases not matched to a gene: 4. Germline V lookup: CDR1 MNHEY, CDR2 SMNVEV (reference sequence). CDR3: CASSLWEGLNEQFF. As DNA, the CDR3 is TGTGCCAGCAGTTTATGGGAGGGGTTGAATGAGCAGTTCTTC.

This clone has only a few counts. The chain uses TRBV5-1 and TRBJ2-1; 9 nucleotides match TRBD2. Germline V lookup: CDR1 SGHRS, CDR2 YFSETQ. The CDR3 totals 18 residues. Trimming took 4 bases from V and 0 from J; bases not matched to a gene: 11. CDR3 in DNA: TGCGCCAGCAGCACAGGGACTAGCAGACGGAGCTCCTACAATGAGCAGTTCTTC. Protein sequence: CASSTGTSRRSSYNEQFF.

V usage is TRBV2 and J usage is TRBJ2-7, with D hard to call. Germline CDR1 is SNHLY and CDR2 is FYNNEI. This CDR3 spans 11 amino acids. Trimming cost V 5 bases and J 7 bases, with 9 bases left between them. The CDR3 DNA follows: TGTGCCAGCAGTCTTGTGAGGGAGCAGTACTTC. It translates to CASSLVREQYF.

This sequence joins TRBV19 and TRBJ1-1; D uncertain. Trimming stripped 11 bases from V and 1 base from J, with 11 bases between. The V gene's germline CDR1 is LNHDA and CDR2 SQIVND (reference sequence). This CDR3 region has 12 residues. CDR3 sequence: CACTRGNTEAFF. The CDR3 bases are TGTGCCTGTACCCGGGGGAACACTGAAGCTTTCTTT.

The rearrangement joins TRBV9 to TRBJ2-7; 10 nucleotides match TRBD1. The CDR3 extends over 15 amino acids. J was trimmed by 5 bases and V by 3 bases; bases with no gene match: 8. Per germline, CDR1 SGDLS and CDR2 YYNGEE. The CDR3 here is CASSASGTGDNEQYF. CDR3 nucleotides: TGTGCCAGCAGCGCTTCCGGGACAGGGGACAACGAGCAGTACTTC.

This clone appeared once. V and J are TRBV2 and TRBJ2-7; 8 bases map to TRBD2. Per germline, CDR1 SNHLY and CDR2 FYNNEI. The CDR3 length is 17 residues. V was clipped by 0 bases and J by 1 base; unmatched bases: 8. The CDR3 region is CASSEALRASGSYEQYF. In DNA form, the CDR3 reads TGTGCCAGCAGTGAAGCGCTTAGGGCTAGCGGGTCCTACGAGCAGTACTTC.

This chain uses TRBV13 with TRBJ2-3, with 8 bases aligning to TRBD2. The CDR3 extends over 15 amino acids. The V segment lost 5 bases and the J segment 3 bases; nucleotides outside the gene matches: 7. Germline-derived CDR1 and CDR2 are PRHDT and FYEKMQ (reference sequence). The CDR3 region is CASSPGGGETDTQYF. The CDR3 region has the DNA TGTGCCAGCAGCCCCGGGGGGGGTGAGACAGATACGCAGTATTTT.

CDR3 protein: CASSLVSSYNEQFF. The CDR3 region has the DNA TGTGCCAGCAGCTTGGTGAGCTCCTACAATGAGCAGTTCTTC. V and J are TRBV7-9 and TRBJ2-1, with D uncertain. Between the trimmed V and J ends, which lost 3 bases and 0 bases, there was a span of 6 bases. The length of the CDR3 is 14 residues. From germline, CDR1 is SEHNR and CDR2 FQNEAQ (reference sequence).

The chain recombines TRBV19 with TRBJ1-1; TRBD1 matches 12 bases. The germline CDR1 and CDR2 sequences are LNHDA and SQIVND (reference sequence). With V trimmed by 7 bases and J by 2 bases, 11 bases remained unmatched. The length of the CDR3 is 17 residues. The CDR3 DNA is TGTGCCAGTACCTATGGGGACAGGGGGCTTGTTAACACTGAAGCTTTCTTT. Residues: CASTYGDRGLVNTEAFF.

The V and J genes are TRBV7-3 and TRBJ1-3; 8 nucleotides align to TRBD1. Germline values: CDR1 SGHTA, CDR2 FQGTGA. V lost 5 bases and J lost 4; bases outside the gene matches: 13. This CDR3 has 17 residues. The CDR3 sequence: CASSPETLTGDGNTIYF. CDR3 DNA sequence: TGTGCCAGCAGCCCCGAAACCTTGACAGGGGACGGAAACACCATATATTTT. The whole variable domain, remainder taken from reference TRBV7-3 and TRBJ1-3, is GAGVSQTPSNKVTEKGKYVELRCDPISGHTALYWYRQSLGQGPEFLIYFQGTGAADDSGLPNDRFFAVRPEGSVSTLKIQRTERGDSAVYLCASSPETLTGDGNTIYFGEGSWLTVV.

The chain is built from TRBV9 and TRBJ1-3, with 8 bases aligning to TRBD1. Germline-derived CDR1 and CDR2 are SGDLS and YYNGEE. Unmatched junction bases numbered 13, after V lost 7 bases and J lost 4 bases. This CDR3 is built from 16 residues. The CDR3 DNA sequence: TGTGCCAGCCGCCCCGAAGCAGGGGGCTTCGGAAACACCATATATTTT. This gives the protein CASRPEAGGFGNTIYF.

V usage is TRBV7-8 and J usage is TRBJ1-2, with unresolved D. This CDR3 region has 13 residues. V lost 3 bases and J lost 5, with 10 bases in between. Germline V CDR1 and CDR2: SGHVS, FQNEAQ. CDR3 nucleotides: TGTGCCAGCAGCTTCAACAGCTTGTATGGCTACACCTTC. Amino acids: CASSFNSLYGYTF.

The rearrangement links TRBV5-8 to TRBJ2-1; 9 bases are shared with TRBD2. CDR1 and CDR2 from the germline V gene are SGHTS and YDEGEE. The ends lost 0 bases at V and 0 bases at J; junction bases unmatched: 7. There are 18 residues in the CDR3. Written as DNA, the CDR3 is TGTGCCAGCAGCTTGGTCGGACTAGCGTTTAGCTCCTACAATGAGCAGTTCTTC. Amino acid sequence: CASSLVGLAFSSYNEQFF.

V and J are TRBV2 and TRBJ2-4; possibly TRBD2 for D (6 bases). CDR1 and CDR2 (germline): SNHLY, FYNNEI. This CDR3 contains 20 residues. The V gene lost 3 bases and the J gene lost 0 bases, with 24 bases spanning the gap. The CDR3 spells CASSDPPTDSGDLAKNIQYF. The CDR3 DNA reads TGTGCCAGCAGTGACCCTCCCACGGACTCGGGAGACCTAGCCAAAAACATTCAGTACTTC.

V and J are TRBV4-3 and TRBJ2-6, with TRBD2 identical over 12 bases. Germline CDR1 reads LGHNA; CDR2 reads YSLEER. The CDR3 is 18 residues long. Trimming at V came to 1 base and at J to 1 base, leaving 2 bases not matched to a gene. In nucleotides, the CDR3 is TGCGCCAGCAGCCAAGTTCTAGCGGGGGGGTCTGGGGCCAACGTCCTGACTTTC. It codes for CASSQVLAGGSGANVLTF.

This clone occurred once. In DNA, the CDR3 is TGTGCCAGCAGCGATGGGACTAGTGCCTACGAGCAGTACTTC. Its translation is CASSDGTSAYEQYF. The rearrangement joins TRBV7-8 to TRBJ2-7; TRBD2 matches 8 bases. V gave up 5 bases and J gave up 2 bases; unmatched junction bases: 5. Germline loops: CDR1 SGHVS, CDR2 FQNEAQ. The CDR3 has 14 amino acids.

The rearrangement links TRBV7-9 to TRBJ2-7; 12 bases map to TRBD2. The CDR3 extends over 17 amino acids. With 3 bases clipped from V and 5 bases from J, the junction kept 11 bases outside the gene matches. Germline V lookup: CDR1 SEHNR, CDR2 FQNEAQ (reference sequence). CDR3 coding DNA: TGTGCCAGCAGCTTTGAGACCAGTGGACTAGCGGGAAACGAGCAGTACTTC. This codes for CASSFETSGLAGNEQYF. The whole variable domain, remainder taken from reference TRBV7-9 and TRBJ2-7, is DTGVSQNPRHKITKRGQNVTFRCDPISEHNRLYWYRQTLGQGPEFLTYFQNEAQLEKSRLLSDRFSAERPKGSFSTLEIQRTEQGDSAMYLCASSFETSGLAGNEQYFGPGTRLTVT.

The chain uses TRBV28 and TRBJ2-7; 9 nucleotides agree with TRBD1. The J segment lost 3 bases and the V segment lost 7 bases, leaving 10 bases of the junction unmatched. The CDR3 is made up of 15 amino acids. Germline loops: CDR1 MDHEN, CDR2 SYDVKM. CDR3 DNA sequence: TGTGCCAGCAATGAAGCCGGGACAGGGATCTACGAGCAGTACTTC. It encodes CASNEAGTGIYEQYF.